This TCR beta chain was identified during a study of T cells in Graves' hyperthyroidism and ophthalmopathy. The study's findings and limits: Appearing also in blood were most of the thyroid clonotypes expanded above 0.001.

Amplified regions were TCR beta CDR3 sequences from RNA transcripts. The TCR CDR3 was amplified in a first-round RT-PCR using the HTBI primer set. TCRdb called the multiplex PCR reads again in MiXCR, with one record for every CDR3 protein. The sample gives fewer than 900,000 distinct CDR3 sequences, around 15% of which show up once; 8.4% is in the top ten. The CDR3 is 14 amino acids. V was shortened by 6 bases and J by 3 bases, with 12 bases between the two germline ends. Germline CDR1 and CDR2: MDHEN and SYDVKM. Uncontrolled infection, other autoimmune disease, pregnancy or lactation barred patients from enrollment. Together with thyroid ultrasound, orbital computed tomography, serum thyroxine and TRAb, clinical symptoms were used for diagnoses. A roughly 10 ml volume of fresh peripheral blood provided the PBMCs. In this sample, this clonotype turned up many times. Its target is unknown.

Sequenced: blood. The chain combines TRBV28 with TRBJ2-1; no firm D call. This TCR was sampled from a man younger than 30 with Graves' hyperthyroidism. CDR3 protein: CASSPPQVYNEQFF. CDR3 DNA: TGTGCCAGCAGCCCTCCCCAAGTCTACAATGAGCAGTTCTTC.